The 7 T cell receptor beta chains in this list originate from one sample, sequenced in a study of T cell responses to AZD1222 COVID-19 vaccine. Sequenced by immunoSEQ multiplex PCR; TCRdb stores in-frame clones only, minus some. The sample has around 180,000 clones; approximately 90% are singletons. The source material was peripheral blood, sampled 28 days after the second AZD1222 dose. The source is an adult who received the AZD1222 COVID-19 vaccine.

The rearrangement uses TRBV6-4 and TRBJ1-2; the D gene is possibly TRBD1 (5 bases). There are 13 residues in the CDR3. Trimming took off 5 bases at V and 7 bases at J, with 14 bases between the two ends. Germline values: CDR1 MRHNA, CDR2 SNTAGT. The CDR3 spells CASSPTLQGGYTF. The CDR3 bases are TGTGCCAGCAGTCCAACCCTCCAGGGTGGCTACACCTTC.

V usage is TRBV5-6 and J usage is TRBJ1-2, with 9 bases matching TRBD1. Looked up from germline, CDR1 is SGHDT and CDR2 is YYEEEE. V lost 4 bases, J lost 8 bases, and 12 bases stayed unmatched. The CDR3 is 15 residues long. This chain's CDR3 is CASSQPGQGYGGYTF. The CDR3 region has the DNA TGTGCCAGCAGCCAGCCGGGACAGGGATACGGGGGCTACACCTTC. Together with reference TRBV5-6 and TRBJ1-2, the CDR3 gives the full variable domain: DAGVTQSPTHLIKTRGQQVTLRCSPKSGHDTVSWYQQALGQGPQFIFQYYEEEERQRGNFPDRFSGHQFPNYSSELNVNALLLGDSALYLCASSQPGQGYGGYTFGSGTRLTVV.

The J gene is TRBJ2-7, the V gene TRBV12-3 or TRBV12-4; D call uncertain. Trimming cost V 3 bases and J 3 bases, with 6 bases left between them. The CDR3 totals 12 residues. The CDR3 reads CASSFSGYEQYF. The DNA of the CDR3 is TGTGCCAGCAGTTTCTCGGGCTACGAGCAGTACTTC.

The CDR3 sequence is CASSQDPAGVAEQYF. CDR3 bases: TGTGCCAGCAGCCAAGATCCTGCGGGGGTTGCCGAGCAGTACTTC. This chain links TRBV14 with TRBJ2-7; 7 bases agree with TRBD2. V gave up 0 bases and J gave up 6 bases; unmatched junction bases: 8. Germline CDR1 reads SGHDN; CDR2 reads FVKESK. The length of the CDR3 is 15 residues.

The rearrangement joins TRBV5-1 to TRBJ2-1; the D gene is possibly TRBD2 (6 bases). Per the germline V gene, CDR1 is SGHRS and CDR2 is YFSETQ. This CDR3 comprises 17 residues. Between the trimmed V and J ends, which lost 0 bases and 0 bases, there was a span of 13 bases. The DNA for the CDR3 is TGCGCCAGCAGCTTGGTTGGTAGCGGAAGCTCCTACAATGAGCAGTTCTTC. This encodes CASSLVGSGSSYNEQFF.

The J gene is TRBJ2-7, the V gene TRBV4-2; 7 nucleotides align to TRBD1. Trimming removed 2 bases from V and 3 bases from J; junction bases left unmatched: 4. The CDR3 has 14 residues. Germline assignment: CDR1 LGHNA and CDR2 YNFKEQ. The chain's CDR3 is CASSQFPGGYEQYF. CDR3 coding DNA: TGTGCCAGCAGCCAATTTCCAGGGGGCTACGAGCAGTACTTC.

The V gene is TRBV5-6, the J gene TRBJ1-6; no reliable D call. This CDR3 is 15 amino acids long. V lost 4 bases to trimming and J lost 9 bases, with 17 bases between them. Germline CDR1 SGHDT, CDR2 YYEEEE. The CDR3 DNA reads as TGTGCCAGCAGCCCACGGGCAGGCGTGGGTTCACCCCTCCACTTT. The encoded protein is CASSPRAGVGSPLHF.